This T cell receptor (beta chain) was recovered during a study of identical twins. Study-wide results and caveats: Weaker excess twin sharing was observed in beta out-of-frame sequences. There is a chance that invariant MAIT and iNKT cells partially muddied zero-insertion analyses. In cord blood, abundant beta clonotypes had fewer insertions; memory showed no trend.

In its sample, this clonotype was seen a few times. What it binds is not known. TCRdb re-derived calls from the 5' RACE reads in MiXCR, one entry per CDR3 protein. The sample carries about 240,000 distinct CDR3 sequences, about 7.5% recorded once. Trimming took 1 base from V and 2 from J, leaving 9 bases between them. Germline values: CDR1 SGHRS, CDR2 YFSETQ. The CDR3 is 15 amino acids. These records were also assigned to another study, of yellow fever vaccine responses in identical twins.

The gene calls are TRBV5-1 and TRBJ2-2; D is uncertain. Sequences were obtained from CD8+ T cells sorted from blood. The receptor was isolated from a woman aged 18-29 years in good health. CDR3 loop: CASSLRLENTGELFF. CDR3 nucleotide sequence: TGCGCCAGCAGCTTGAGGTTAGAAAACACCGGGGAGCTGTTTTTT.